The 21 T cell receptor beta chains given below trace back to one sample, sequenced in a study of cytomegalovirus exposure and HLA in healthy donors. The study ran its PCR with 60 Vbeta and 13 Jbeta primers. Libraries were prepared by immunoSEQ multiplex PCR; TCRdb keeps only in-frame clonotypes and omits some of them. Here the sample spans some 52,000 clones, about three quarters being singletons. Sequencing input: PBMCs. These receptors came from a man younger than 35 in good health and CMV-seronegative.

The chain carries TRBV29-1 and TRBJ1-5; 8 bases match TRBD1. J was trimmed by 0 bases and V by 6 bases; bases with no gene match: 4. The length of the CDR3 is 14 residues. Germline assignment: CDR1 SQVTM and CDR2 ANQGSEA. This CDR3 reads CSVGTGLSNQPQHF. CDR3 nucleotide sequence: TGCAGCGTCGGGACAGGACTTAGCAATCAGCCCCAGCATTTT.

This clone was seen more than once but under ten times. The chain employs TRBV29-1 and TRBJ2-1; possibly TRBD1 for D (5 bases). This CDR3 contains 11 residues. V lost 8 bases and J lost 7, with 12 bases in between. CDR1 SQVTM and CDR2 ANQGSEA come from the germline V gene. The CDR3 DNA sequence: TGCAGCACCGGAAGGGGTAATGAGCAGTTCTTC. This translates into CSTGRGNEQFF.

V usage is TRBV7-2 and J usage is TRBJ1-2; 8 bases agree with TRBD1. This CDR3 is built from 14 residues. Germline V lookup: CDR1 SGHTA, CDR2 FQGNSA. The V segment lost 6 bases and the J segment 6 bases; nucleotides outside the gene matches: 9. The CDR3: CASSQGQGGDGYTF. The CDR3 DNA reads as TGTGCCAGCAGTCAAGGACAGGGCGGAGATGGCTACACCTTC.

The table lists this clone with a few counts. The V call is TRBV7-2, the J call TRBJ1-2; D is uncertain. Per germline, CDR1 SGHTA and CDR2 FQGNSA. Deletions cut 4 bases from V and 3 bases from J, with 9 bases between. The CDR3 length is 13 residues. CDR3 nucleotides: TGTGCCAGCAGCTCGGGTGTGGACTATGGCTACACCTTC. It specifies CASSSGVDYGYTF.

The chain recombines TRBV7-9 with TRBJ1-2; no clear D. Germline V gene data show CDR1 as SEHNR and CDR2 as FQNEAQ (reference sequence). The V end was cut by 4 bases, the J end by 4 bases, with 13 bases between. CDR3 length equals 14 residues. For the CDR3, the DNA is TGTGCCAGCAGCTGGGCCCAATCTGGCTATGGCTACACCTTC. Amino acids: CASSWAQSGYGYTF.

This clone was found a few times. The rearrangement links TRBV27 to TRBJ1-5; D not resolved. In germline, CDR1 is MNHEY, CDR2 SMNVEV (reference sequence). The CDR3 length is 14 residues. Between the trimmed V and J ends, which lost 4 bases and 6 bases, there was a span of 13 bases. The CDR3 nucleotides are TGTGCCAGCAGTTCCCAAAATCGGGGTCAGCCCCAGCATTTT. Its translation: CASSSQNRGQPQHF.

The V and J genes are TRBV28 and TRBJ2-5; D might be TRBD1 (5 bases). The CDR3 length is 15 residues. CDR1 is MDHEN and CDR2 is SYDVKM in the germline V gene. The ends were cut back, 3 bases at V and 2 bases at J, with 13 bases in the middle. This CDR3 reads CASSLRLQGQETQYF. The CDR3 nucleotides read TGTGCCAGCAGTTTGCGACTTCAGGGTCAAGAGACCCAGTACTTC.

This clone has more than one count but fewer than ten. The chain couples TRBV7-8 to TRBJ2-7; D is perhaps TRBD1 (5 bases). Trimming left V 3 bases short and J 2 bases short, with 8 bases between. CDR3 length: 13 amino acids. Germline CDR1 and CDR2: SGHVS and FQNEAQ. CDR3 in DNA: TGTGCCAGCAGCTTTGGACAAGCCTACGAGCAGTACTTC. The encoded protein is CASSFGQAYEQYF.

The chain is built from TRBV6-5 and TRBJ2-7; D remains ambiguous. V shed 6 bases and J shed 2 bases, with 17 bases lying between them. The CDR3 is 15 residues long. Germline CDR1 is MNHEY and CDR2 is SVGAGI. DNA of the CDR3: TGTGCCAGCAGCCGAGCCGAGACTGCTGCCTACGAGCAGTACTTC. Encoded protein: CASSRAETAAYEQYF.

The J gene is TRBJ1-5, the V gene TRBV19; TRBD1 is a possible D gene (5 bases). From germline, CDR1 is LNHDA and CDR2 SQIVND (reference sequence). V shed 3 bases and J shed 2 bases, with 8 bases lying between them. The CDR3 totals 14 residues. The CDR3 DNA is TGTGCCAGTAGTATCAGGGTCGGCAATCAGCCCCAGCATTTT. It codes for CASSIRVGNQPQHF.

This rearrangement joins TRBV6-5 to TRBJ2-1; 8 nucleotides agree with TRBD2. The CDR3 runs to 13 residues. Germline values: CDR1 MNHEY, CDR2 SVGAGI. Trimming at V came to 6 bases and at J to 9 bases, leaving 7 bases not matched to a gene. The CDR3, as DNA: TGTGCCAGCAGGGGGACTAGGTTCAGTGAGCAGTTCTTC. This sequence encodes CASRGTRFSEQFF.

J is TRBJ2-5 and V is TRBV7-9; perhaps TRBD1 as D (5 bases). Germline assignment: CDR1 SEHNR and CDR2 FQNEAQ (reference sequence). V lost 3 bases and J 1 base, leaving 9 bases between the germline ends. The CDR3 covers 14 residues. The CDR3 region has the DNA TGTGCCAGCAGCTTTTGGGGCAGCCAAGAGACCCAGTACTTC. Translated, it gives CASSFWGSQETQYF.

This chain uses TRBV28 with TRBJ2-3; maybe TRBD1 (6 bases). Between the trimmed V and J ends, which lost 7 bases and 2 bases, there was a span of 19 bases. Germline V gene sequence: CDR1 MDHEN, CDR2 SYDVKM. The CDR3 sequence is 16 residues long. The CDR3, as DNA: TGTGCCAGCACTTCCCTTTGGGGGCTGCCCACAGATACGCAGTATTTT. It codes for CASTSLWGLPTDTQYF.

The genes are TRBV9 and TRBJ1-2; 9 positions match TRBD1. Germline CDR1 SGDLS, CDR2 YYNGEE. J lost 7 bases, V lost 1 base, and 5 bases had no gene match. The CDR3 contains 14 residues. The CDR3 bases are TGTGCCAGCAGCGTAAAGGGACAGGGAAGTGGCTACACCTTC. Residues: CASSVKGQGSGYTF. Full variable domain (remainder filled in from reference TRBV9 and TRBJ1-2): DSGVTQTPKHLITATGQRVTLRCSPRSGDLSVYWYQQSLDQGLQFLIQYYNGEERAKGNILERFSAQQFPDLHSELNLSSLELGDSALYFCASSVKGQGSGYTFGSGTRLTVV.

The chain recombines TRBV15 with TRBJ2-7; 7 bases are shared with TRBD1. The junction had 2 bases not matched to a gene; V was cut back by 3 bases and J by 3 bases. The CDR3 contains 13 residues. The germline V gene has CDR1 LNHNV and CDR2 YYDKDF (reference sequence). The CDR3 nucleotides are TGTGCCACCAGCAGCCGGGACAGCTACGAGCAGTACTTC. Amino acids: CATSSRDSYEQYF.

CDR3 sequence (DNA): TGCGCCAGCAGTGCTAACAGGGGGAACACCGGGGAGCTGTTTTTT. Translating gives CASSANRGNTGELFF. The chain joins TRBV10-1 to TRBJ2-2, with 7 nucleotides matching TRBD1. CDR3 size: 15 residues. The trim removed 4 bases at V and 1 base at J, leaving 3 bases unmatched. Germline values: CDR1 WNHNN, CDR2 SYGVQD (reference sequence).

In this sample, this clone turned up once. The V and J genes are TRBV7-9 and TRBJ2-5; 12 bases are a match to TRBD2. Germline trimming cut 4 bases from V and 2 bases from J; bases unmatched to any gene: 2. The germline V gene encodes CDR1 SEHNR and CDR2 FQNEAQ (reference sequence). The CDR3 has 15 residues. The CDR3 bases are TGTGCCAGCAGCTCTAGCGGGAGGGGGCAAGAGACCCAGTACTTC. It yields the protein CASSSSGRGQETQYF.

The chain joins TRBV4-3 to TRBJ1-1; D is unresolved. CDR1 is LGHNA, CDR2 YSLEER, per germline. Trimming left V 0 bases short and J 1 base short, with 15 bases between. The CDR3 extends over 17 amino acids. This CDR3 is CASSQDGISGTNTEAFF. CDR3 sequence (DNA): TGCGCCAGCAGCCAAGACGGTATCTCGGGAACGAACACTGAAGCTTTCTTT.

This sequence joins TRBV6-6 and TRBJ1-3, with no clear D. Germline CDR1 MNHNY, CDR2 SVGAGI (reference sequence). V lost 6 bases to trimming and J lost 1 base, with 4 bases between them. The CDR3 spans 12 residues. The CDR3 coding sequence is TGTGCCAGCAGGGAGTCTGGAAACACCATATATTTT. Translation gives CASRESGNTIYF.

This CDR3 reads CSVSSGLAGTGELFF. Here the CDR3 DNA reads TGCAGCGTGTCCTCGGGACTAGCGGGTACCGGGGAGCTGTTTTTT. The chain employs TRBV29-1 and TRBJ2-2; TRBD2 matches 12 bases. The V and J ends lost 6 bases and 5 bases, in that order; junction bases with no gene match: 7. CDR3 length: 15 residues. From germline, CDR1 is SQVTM and CDR2 ANQGSEA.

The J gene is TRBJ2-7, the V gene TRBV7-8; 13 bases are a match to TRBD2. Germline loops: CDR1 SGHVS, CDR2 FQNEAQ. With V trimmed by 4 bases and J by 5 bases, 2 bases remained unmatched. The CDR3 runs 14 residues. The CDR3 loop is CASSWTSGSNEQYF. CDR3 nucleotide sequence: TGTGCCAGCAGCTGGACTAGCGGGAGCAACGAGCAGTACTTC.